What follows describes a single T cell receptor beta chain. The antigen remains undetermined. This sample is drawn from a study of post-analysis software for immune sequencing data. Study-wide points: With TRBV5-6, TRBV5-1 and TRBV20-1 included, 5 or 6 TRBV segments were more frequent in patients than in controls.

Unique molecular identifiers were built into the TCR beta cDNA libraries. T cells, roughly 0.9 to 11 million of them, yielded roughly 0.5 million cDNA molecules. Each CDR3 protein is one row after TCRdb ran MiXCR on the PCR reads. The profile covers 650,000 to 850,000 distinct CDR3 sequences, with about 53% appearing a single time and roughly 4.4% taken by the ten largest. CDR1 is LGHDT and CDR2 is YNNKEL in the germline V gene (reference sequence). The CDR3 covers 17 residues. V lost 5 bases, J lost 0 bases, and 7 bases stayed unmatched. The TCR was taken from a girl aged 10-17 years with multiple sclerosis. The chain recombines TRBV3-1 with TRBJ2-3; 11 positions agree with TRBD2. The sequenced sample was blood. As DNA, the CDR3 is TGTGCCAGCAGCGCCCGACTAGCGGGGCTTAGCACAGATACGCAGTATTTT. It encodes CASSARLAGLSTDTQYF.